These 26 T cell receptor beta chains came from one sample sequenced in a study of T cell responses to AZD1222 COVID-19 vaccine. Sequencing was performed with immunoSEQ multiplex PCR; in TCRdb, only in-frame clones are kept and a portion is missing. This table holds approximately 100,000 clones, over 80% found once. The sample was peripheral blood, taken on day 0 of AZD1222 vaccination. These receptors came from an adult in good health.

This chain joins TRBV25-1 and TRBJ2-7, with TRBD1 identical over 10 bases. V was pared by 3 bases and J by 5 bases, with 4 bases of the junction left unmatched. The germline gives CDR1 MGHDK, CDR2 SYGVNS. CDR3 length equals 14 residues. Written as DNA, the CDR3 is TGTGCCAGCAGTGAGAGGGACAGGGGAAACGAGCAGTACTTC. It encodes CASSERDRGNEQYF.

V and J are TRBV7-2 and TRBJ1-1; TRBD1 agrees at 7 bases. The germline gives CDR1 SGHTA, CDR2 FQGNSA. The V segment lost 2 bases and the J segment 4 bases; nucleotides outside the gene matches: 4. The CDR3 has 14 amino acids. The CDR3: CASSLQGVTTEAFF. DNA for the CDR3: TGTGCCAGCAGCTTACAGGGGGTAACCACTGAAGCTTTCTTT.

The sample holds a few counts of this clone. The chain links TRBV3-1 (or the pseudogene TRBV3-2) to TRBJ2-7; no clear D. CDR1 and CDR2 from the germline V gene are LGHDT and YNNKEL (reference sequence). This CDR3 spans 15 amino acids. The V and J ends lost 0 bases and 2 bases respectively, with 11 bases between them. CDR3 in DNA: TGTGCCAGCAGCCAAGATATGGACGCTACCTACGAGCAGTACTTC. This sequence encodes CASSQDMDATYEQYF.

The chain links TRBV5-4 to TRBJ2-3; 9 nucleotides agree with TRBD2. The CDR3 has 16 amino acids. V dropped 7 bases and J dropped 4; count of bases not matched to a gene: 13. CDR1 and CDR2 from the germline V gene are SGHNT and YYREEE (reference sequence). The CDR3 bases are TGTGCCAGCTCCCGGCGGGAGGGCAAGGGGGCAGATACGCAGTATTTT. Translating it yields CASSRREGKGADTQYF. The full variable domain, its missing parts supplied by reference TRBV5-4 and TRBJ2-3, is ETGVTQSPTHLIKTRGQQVTLRCSSQSGHNTVSWYQQALGQGPQFIFQYYREEENGRGNFPPRFSGLQFPNYSSELNVNALELDDSALYLCASSRREGKGADTQYFGPGTRLTVL.

The V and J genes are TRBV7-8 and TRBJ1-5, with D maybe TRBD1 (6 bases). V was pared by 1 base and J by 6 bases, with 13 bases between. This CDR3 is built from 15 residues. Germline V gives CDR1 SGHVS, CDR2 FQNEAQ. CDR3 in amino acids: CASSLEGQTGQPQHF. The CDR3 DNA follows: TGTGCCAGCAGCTTAGAAGGACAGACGGGTCAGCCCCAGCATTTT.

CDR3: CASRRTGAGWGYTF. The CDR3 DNA follows: TGTGCCAGCAGGCGGACAGGGGCGGGGTGGGGCTACACCTTC. The chain employs TRBV27 and TRBJ1-2; 9 bases fit TRBD1. Trimming at V came to 6 bases and at J to 8 bases, leaving 10 bases not matched to a gene. The CDR3 has 14 residues. CDR1 and CDR2 from the germline V gene are MNHEY and SMNVEV (reference sequence).

The rearrangement links TRBV6-5 to TRBJ2-2; D remains unclear. In germline, CDR1 is MNHEY, CDR2 SVGAGI. V was clipped by 2 bases and J by 5 bases, with 6 bases between them. The CDR3 extends over 13 amino acids. The CDR3 DNA follows: TGTGCCAGCAGTTACAGTCGGACCGGGGAGCTGTTTTTT. Translated, it gives CASSYSRTGELFF.

This clone occurred a few times. J is TRBJ1-6 and V is TRBV11-2; tentatively, D is TRBD1 (5 bases). The CDR3 is 13 residues long. V was pared by 8 bases and J by 4 bases, with 9 bases between. CDR1 and CDR2 from the germline V gene are SGHAT and FQNNGV. Here the CDR3 reads CASGHEYNSPLHF. In DNA, the CDR3 is TGTGCCAGCGGACACGAATATAATTCACCCCTCCACTTT. Together with reference TRBV11-2 and TRBJ1-6, the CDR3 gives the full variable domain: EAGVAQSPRYKIIEKRQSVAFWCNPISGHATLYWYQQILGQGPKLLIQFQNNGVVDDSQLPKDRFSAERLKGVDSTLKIQPAKLEDSAVYLCASGHEYNSPLHFGNGTRLTVT.

The chain uses TRBV19 and TRBJ1-3; no reliable D call. This CDR3 has 12 amino acids. Germline V gives CDR1 LNHDA, CDR2 SQIVND (reference sequence). The ends were cut back, 7 bases at V and 3 bases at J, with 7 bases in the middle. The CDR3 sequence is CASIEGGNTIYF. CDR3 coding DNA: TGTGCCAGTATAGAAGGTGGAAACACCATATATTTT.

This chain joins TRBV6-4 and TRBJ1-4; D is unclear. The germline V and J ends were trimmed by 0 bases and 0 bases, with 17 bases remaining between them. Per the germline V gene, CDR1 is MRHNA and CDR2 is SNTAGT. The CDR3 length is 19 residues. CDR3 region: CASSDSTCREATTNEKLFF. Here the CDR3 DNA reads TGTGCCAGCAGTGACTCTACCTGTAGGGAAGCGACAACTAATGAAAAACTGTTTTTT.

V usage is TRBV7-9 and J usage is TRBJ2-3, with 9 nucleotides matching TRBD2. CDR3 size: 16 residues. CDR1 is SEHNR, CDR2 FQNEAQ, per germline (reference sequence). Losses at the gene ends were 4 bases for V and 1 base for J; bases not matched to a gene: 6. The CDR3 spells CASSSTTSGRTDTQYF. The CDR3 nucleotides are TGTGCCAGCAGCTCGACAACTAGCGGGCGCACAGATACGCAGTATTTT.

This rearrangement joins TRBV3-1 (or the pseudogene TRBV3-2) to TRBJ1-1; D unresolved. Germline-derived CDR1 and CDR2 are LGHDT and YNNKEL (reference sequence). V was cut by 6 bases and J by 0 bases, with 14 bases left in between. This CDR3 comprises 15 residues. CDR3 sequence (DNA): TGTGCCAGCAGACCCCCCCCCGCGATGAACACTGAAGCTTTCTTT. This gives the protein CASRPPPAMNTEAFF.

The chain joins TRBV24-1 to TRBJ1-2; D uncertain. Trimming left V 6 bases short and J 6 bases short, with 13 bases between. Germline V gene lookup returns CDR1 KGHDR and CDR2 SFDVKD. There are 13 residues in the CDR3. This CDR3 is CATSPGALDGYTF. DNA of the CDR3: TGTGCCACCAGTCCGGGAGCCCTTGATGGCTACACCTTC.

V is TRBV6-6 and J is TRBJ1-2; 8 bases match TRBD1. CDR1 and CDR2 from the germline V gene are MNHNY and SVGAGI (reference sequence). The ends lost 5 bases at V and 8 bases at J; junction bases unmatched: 10. The CDR3 is 14 residues long. CDR3 sequence (DNA): TGTGCCAGCAGTCTATTTACAGGGGGAGGCGGCTACACCTTC. This gives the protein CASSLFTGGGGYTF.

The chain joins TRBV27 to TRBJ2-7; 7 bases fit TRBD2. V dropped 1 base and J dropped 2; count of bases not matched to a gene: 5. This CDR3 has 15 residues. Germline V gives CDR1 MNHEY, CDR2 SMNVEV (reference sequence). This chain's CDR3 is CASSLFSGAAYEQYF. The CDR3 DNA follows: TGTGCCAGCAGTTTATTCAGCGGGGCGGCCTACGAGCAGTACTTC.

The chain joins TRBV19 to TRBJ2-7; unclear D gene. Trimming left V 5 bases short and J 0 bases short, with 8 bases between. Per germline, CDR1 LNHDA and CDR2 SQIVND (reference sequence). This CDR3 has 13 residues. CDR3 nucleotide sequence: TGTGCCAGTAGTCTGACGGCCTCCTACGAGCAGTACTTC. Its translation: CASSLTASYEQYF.

This sequence joins TRBV29-1 and TRBJ1-1; D is uncertain. CDR3 length: 12 amino acids. The germline V and J ends were trimmed by 6 bases and 8 bases, with 16 bases remaining between them. Germline CDR1 is SQVTM and CDR2 is ANQGSEA. The CDR3 DNA follows: TGCAGCGTGAGAGCTGGGCGGGAGGAAGCTTTCTTT. It codes for CSVRAGREEAFF.

J is TRBJ2-2 and V is TRBV6-5; maybe TRBD2 (5 bases). Germline V gives CDR1 MNHEY, CDR2 SVGAGI. V was trimmed by 0 bases and J by 1 base, leaving 9 bases between them. The CDR3 covers 16 residues. The CDR3 here is CASSYSQSGNTGELFF. Here the CDR3 DNA reads TGTGCCAGCAGTTACTCTCAAAGCGGGAACACCGGGGAGCTGTTTTTT.

The chain couples TRBV5-1 to TRBJ1-3; no clear D gene. CDR3 length equals 14 residues. The V gene's germline CDR1 is SGHRS and CDR2 YFSETQ. V dropped 4 bases and J dropped 0 bases, with 8 bases sitting between them. CDR3 protein: CASSTAGSGNTIYF. In DNA form, the CDR3 reads TGCGCCAGCAGCACAGCCGGCTCTGGAAACACCATATATTTT.

The V and J genes are TRBV10-3 and TRBJ2-2; D may be TRBD1 or TRBD2 (5 bases each). The CDR3 contains 14 residues. Trimming left V 6 bases short and J 1 base short, with 9 bases between. Looked up from germline, CDR1 is ENHRY and CDR2 is SYGVKD. Here the CDR3 reads CAIRGTVNTGELFF. The CDR3 nucleotides read TGTGCCATCAGGGGGACGGTGAACACCGGGGAGCTGTTTTTT.

The gene calls are TRBV18 and TRBJ2-1; a possible D gene is TRBD2 (5 bases). The CDR3 extends over 12 amino acids. V shed 6 bases and J shed 5 bases, with 8 bases lying between them. CDR1 and CDR2 from the germline V gene are KGHSH and LQKENI. CDR3 loop: CASSRDDNEQFF. In DNA, the CDR3 is TGTGCCAGCTCGAGGGATGACAATGAGCAGTTCTTC.

This clone has a single count. The chain uses TRBV6-4 and TRBJ2-3; no clear D gene. The CDR3 consists of 13 residues. Trimming removed 3 bases from V and 4 bases from J, with 8 bases in between. From germline, CDR1 is MRHNA and CDR2 SNTAGT. The CDR3 region is CASSETRADTQYF. In nucleotides, the CDR3 is TGTGCCAGCAGTGAAACTCGGGCAGATACGCAGTATTTT.

The CDR3 DNA reads as TGTGCCAGCAGTGTGGGACAGGGGGCTCGAGAGACCCAGTACTTC. Translating it yields CASSVGQGARETQYF. The chain is built from TRBV2 and TRBJ2-5, with TRBD1 matching over 12 bases. With V trimmed by 4 bases and J by 4 bases, 4 bases remained unmatched. The CDR3 has 15 residues. From germline, CDR1 is SNHLY and CDR2 FYNNEI.

The V call is TRBV12-3 or TRBV12-4, the J call TRBJ1-2, with 8 positions matching TRBD1. The J segment lost 4 bases and the V segment lost 7 bases, leaving 5 bases of the junction unmatched. The CDR3 contains 13 residues. DNA of the CDR3: TGTGCCAGCACCCCGGACAGGGTCTATGGCTACACCTTC. This codes for CASTPDRVYGYTF.

The V and J genes are TRBV6-2 or TRBV6-3 and TRBJ1-5; no definite D call. Germline CDR1 and CDR2: MNHEY and SVGEGT. The length of the CDR3 is 15 residues. The V end was cut by 5 bases, the J end by 3 bases, with 14 bases between. CDR3 sequence (DNA): TGTGCCAGCAGTCCGACCTCACGTGTCAATCAGCCCCAGCATTTT. It yields the protein CASSPTSRVNQPQHF.

The chain couples TRBV6-1 to TRBJ1-1; 8 bases match TRBD1. Germline V gene data show CDR1 as MNHNS and CDR2 as SASEGT. This CDR3 contains 15 residues. V shed 3 bases and J 4 bases; nucleotides not matched to a gene: 7. The chain's CDR3 is CASSDNTGGSTEAFF. CDR3 nucleotides: TGTGCCAGCAGTGATAACACAGGGGGAAGCACTGAAGCTTTCTTT.